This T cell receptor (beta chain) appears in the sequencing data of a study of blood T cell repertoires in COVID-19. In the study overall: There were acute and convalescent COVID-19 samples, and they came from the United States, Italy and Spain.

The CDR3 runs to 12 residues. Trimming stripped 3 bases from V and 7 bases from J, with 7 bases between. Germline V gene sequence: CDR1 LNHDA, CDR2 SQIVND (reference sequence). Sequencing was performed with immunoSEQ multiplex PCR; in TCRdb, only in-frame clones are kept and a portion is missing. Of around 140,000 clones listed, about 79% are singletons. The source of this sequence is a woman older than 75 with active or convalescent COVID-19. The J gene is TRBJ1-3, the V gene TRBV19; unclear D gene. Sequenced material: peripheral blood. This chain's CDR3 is CASSMWLNTIYF. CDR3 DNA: TGTGCCAGTAGTATGTGGCTGAACACCATATATTTT.